These 27 T cell receptor beta chains were sequenced from one sample in a study of beta chain features in type 1 diabetes (dated by TCRdb to about 2018). Libraries were constructed by the immunoSEQ multiplex PCR assay. All of the isolated RNA was reverse transcribed with the High Capacity cDNA Reverse Transcription Kit, so expressed TCRB transcripts were sequenced. In TCRdb, the immuneACCESS table is reduced to in-frame sequences with V and J assigned. These tables do not hold every clone; where another copy was compared, an unresolved V gene accounts for under half, and the others remain unexplained. In this sample the table shows 330,000 or so clones, roughly a fifth of which occur a single time. The biggest ten clones account for 0.044% of the sample. Sequencing input: naive CD4+ T cells from blood. Interpreted using the paper, the cell subset or site label stands for: true naive CD4+ T cells. These TCRs come from a woman in her late teens or twenties in good health.

The chain is built from TRBV9 and TRBJ2-1; tentative D call: TRBD2 (5 bases). V was pared by 0 bases and J by 6 bases, with 10 bases between. CDR1 is SGDLS and CDR2 is YYNGEE in the germline V gene. The CDR3 length is 14 residues. The CDR3 nucleotides read TGTGCCAGCAGCGTAGCTACTAGTGGCAATGAGCAGTTCTTC. Its protein product is CASSVATSGNEQFF. Complete variable domain (other parts from reference TRBV9 and TRBJ2-1): DSGVTQTPKHLITATGQRVTLRCSPRSGDLSVYWYQQSLDQGLQFLIQYYNGEERAKGNILERFSAQQFPDLHSELNLSSLELGDSALYFCASSVATSGNEQFFGPGTRLTVL.

This clone has more than one count but fewer than ten. The rearrangement uses TRBV18 and TRBJ1-5; D remains unclear. V lost 1 base to trimming and J lost 5 bases, with 6 bases between them. Germline CDR1 reads KGHSH; CDR2 reads LQKENI. CDR3 length: 13 amino acids. The chain's CDR3 is CASSPRSDQPQHF. CDR3 coding DNA: TGTGCCAGCTCACCACGGTCGGATCAGCCCCAGCATTTT.

This sequence joins TRBV5-1 and TRBJ2-3; tentative D call: TRBD1 (5 bases). The CDR3 is made up of 13 amino acids. Trimming removed 2 bases at V and 3 bases at J, with 7 bases between. CDR1 is SGHRS and CDR2 is YFSETQ in the germline V gene. CDR3 amino acids: CASSLKGTDTQYF. CDR3 nucleotides: TGCGCCAGCAGCTTAAAGGGGACAGATACGCAGTATTTT.

This clone was counted a few times. This rearrangement joins TRBV7-9 to TRBJ1-2, with 7 bases fitting TRBD1. V shed 5 bases and J 4 bases; nucleotides not matched to a gene: 13. Looked up from germline, CDR1 is SEHNR and CDR2 is FQNEAQ (reference sequence). The CDR3 has 16 amino acids. The CDR3 DNA follows: TGTGCCAGCAGCCGACTCCGACAGGGTTGGGGCTATGGCTACACCTTC. It yields the protein CASSRLRQGWGYGYTF.

This chain uses TRBV4-1 with TRBJ2-7; D gene unclear. CDR3 length equals 11 residues. V lost 4 bases to trimming and J lost 7 bases, with 8 bases between them. CDR1 and CDR2 from the germline V gene are MGHRA and YSYEKL. CDR3 loop: CASSPREEQYF. The CDR3 DNA is TGCGCCAGCAGCCCACGAGAAGAGCAGTACTTC.

The V gene is TRBV7-2, the J gene TRBJ1-6, with D uncertain. V shed 5 bases and J shed 9 bases, with 17 bases lying between them. The germline V gene has CDR1 SGHTA and CDR2 FQGNSA. The CDR3 totals 15 residues. The CDR3 is CASSRPVDSGSPLHF. CDR3 nucleotides: TGTGCCAGCAGCCGCCCGGTTGATTCGGGTTCACCCCTCCACTTT.

This clone was seen only a few times. The chain joins TRBV5-4 to TRBJ2-1; 14 bases are a match to TRBD2. V trimming: 4 bases; J trimming: 10 bases; junction bases outside the gene matches: 10. The CDR3 totals 16 residues. Looked up from germline, CDR1 is SGHNT and CDR2 is YYREEE (reference sequence). The CDR3 DNA reads as TGTGCCAGCAGCAGTACGGGACTAGCGGGAGAGTGGGAGCAGTTCTTC. Protein sequence: CASSSTGLAGEWEQFF.

This clone was observed a few times. The rearrangement links TRBV5-1 to TRBJ2-2, with 11 bases identical to TRBD2. Germline CDR1 and CDR2: SGHRS and YFSETQ. Losses at the gene ends were 2 bases for V and 4 bases for J; bases not matched to a gene: 4. This CDR3 spans 16 amino acids. The CDR3 is CASSLTSGSPTGELFF. Here the CDR3 DNA reads TGCGCCAGCAGCTTAACTAGCGGGAGCCCCACCGGGGAGCTGTTTTTT.

This sequence joins TRBV5-1 and TRBJ1-1; perhaps TRBD1 as D (6 bases). Germline V gives CDR1 SGHRS, CDR2 YFSETQ. The CDR3 consists of 14 residues. Deletions cut 4 bases from V and 6 bases from J, with 16 bases between. The CDR3 nucleotides are TGCGCCAGCAGCCCGAGGTCGGGGGGCTCTGAAGCTTTCTTT. Translating it yields CASSPRSGGSEAFF.

This clone was seen more than once but under ten times. The genes are TRBV13 and TRBJ2-1, with no clear D. The CDR3 is made up of 13 amino acids. The germline gives CDR1 PRHDT, CDR2 FYEKMQ (reference sequence). V dropped 4 bases and J dropped 3 bases, with 7 bases sitting between them. The CDR3 protein is CASSSRSYNEQFF. In DNA, the CDR3 is TGTGCCAGCAGCTCCCGGAGCTACAATGAGCAGTTCTTC.

This clone was picked up a small number of times. The V call is TRBV4-2, the J call TRBJ1-1; D is uncertain. Trimming removed 1 base from V and 4 bases from J, with 7 bases in between. Germline loops: CDR1 LGHNA, CDR2 YNFKEQ. The CDR3 is 13 amino acids. The CDR3 DNA sequence: TGTGCCAGCAGCCAAGGGGCGAGCACTGAAGCTTTCTTT. Its translation: CASSQGASTEAFF.

The V call is TRBV5-1, the J call TRBJ1-4; the match to TRBD1 covers 7 bases. The CDR3 consists of 14 residues. Germline-derived CDR1 and CDR2 are SGHRS and YFSETQ. Trimming took 4 bases from V and 7 from J; bases not matched to a gene: 7. DNA of the CDR3: TGCGCCAGCAGCCCGACAGGGAGGAGTGAAAAACTGTTTTTT. Its translation is CASSPTGRSEKLFF.

This clone was picked up a small number of times. This chain links TRBV2 with TRBJ2-3, with D perhaps matching TRBD1 (6 bases). The CDR3 is made up of 14 amino acids. The germline V gene encodes CDR1 SNHLY and CDR2 FYNNEI. Trimming left V 4 bases short and J 2 bases short, with 10 bases between. The CDR3 here is CASSVQGNTDTQYF. The CDR3 DNA follows: TGTGCCAGCAGTGTTCAGGGGAACACAGATACGCAGTATTTT.

The gene calls are TRBV6-5 and TRBJ2-7; 7 bases match TRBD1. This CDR3 comprises 16 residues. With 3 bases clipped from V and 0 bases from J, the junction kept 8 bases outside the gene matches. The germline CDR1 and CDR2 sequences are MNHEY and SVGAGI. The CDR3 DNA follows: TGTGCCAGCAGTTATTCCTTACAGGGGTCCTCCTACGAGCAGTACTTC. Encoded protein: CASSYSLQGSSYEQYF.

The genes are TRBV6-1 and TRBJ2-7; 10 bases agree with TRBD1. The germline CDR1 and CDR2 sequences are MNHNS and SASEGT. The CDR3 totals 17 residues. V lost 4 bases to trimming and J lost 5 bases; unmatched junction nucleotides: 14. The CDR3 protein is CASSAIRRGTGVHEQYF. The CDR3 DNA reads TGTGCCAGCAGTGCAATACGCCGGGGGACAGGGGTCCACGAGCAGTACTTC.

The V gene is TRBV18, the J gene TRBJ1-2; D is unresolved. The length of the CDR3 is 14 residues. V was cut by 6 bases and J by 5 bases, with 16 bases left in between. CDR1 is KGHSH, CDR2 LQKENI, per germline. The CDR3 loop reads CASSSTEGQYGYTF. DNA for the CDR3: TGTGCCAGCTCCTCGACGGAGGGCCAGTATGGCTACACCTTC.

This clone came up a few times. This sample includes further DNA sequences coding for the same CDR3. The chain joins TRBV30 to TRBJ1-1; D remains unclear. The CDR3 extends over 13 amino acids. The germline V and J ends were trimmed by 2 bases and 3 bases, with 10 bases remaining between them. Per the germline V gene, CDR1 is GTSNPN and CDR2 is SVGIG (reference sequence). The CDR3 DNA reads as TGTGCCTGGAGTCTGAGGCGCGACACTGAAGCTTTCTTT. This translates into CAWSLRRDTEAFF.

The V and J genes are TRBV9 and TRBJ2-2; possibly TRBD2 for D (5 bases). The ends were cut back, 0 bases at V and 3 bases at J, with 6 bases in the middle. Germline V CDR1 and CDR2: SGDLS, YYNGEE. This CDR3 contains 14 residues. The CDR3: CASSVAGYTGELFF. For the CDR3, the DNA is TGTGCCAGCAGCGTAGCGGGGTACACCGGGGAGCTGTTTTTT.

This clone showed up just a few times. The chain recombines TRBV5-1 with TRBJ1-2; TRBD1 might be the D (5 bases). This CDR3 region has 12 residues. V lost 5 bases to trimming and J lost 4 bases, with 9 bases between them. The germline CDR1 and CDR2 sequences are SGHRS and YFSETQ. CDR3 DNA: TGCGCCAGCAGAGCTGACAGCTATGGCTACACCTTC. Translated: CASRADSYGYTF.

In this sample, this clone turned up a few times. The gene calls are TRBV25-1 and TRBJ1-2; 10 positions agree with TRBD1. This CDR3 spans 14 amino acids. J lost 4 bases, V lost 8 bases, and 7 bases had no gene match. CDR1 is MGHDK, CDR2 SYGVNS, per germline. The CDR3 spells CASGRQGAFYGYTF. The CDR3 DNA is TGTGCCAGCGGAAGACAGGGGGCTTTCTATGGCTACACCTTC.

The chain combines TRBV5-1 with TRBJ2-1; 10 bases align to TRBD2. J gave up 1 base and V 4 bases, and 5 bases lay outside the gene matches. The CDR3 extends over 16 amino acids. Germline CDR1 reads SGHRS; CDR2 reads YFSETQ. DNA of the CDR3: TGCGCCAGCAGCCTAGCGGGGGCCAATTCCTACAATGAGCAGTTCTTC. Protein product: CASSLAGANSYNEQFF.

The chain uses TRBV30 and TRBJ2-7, with 7 bases matching TRBD1. The germline gives CDR1 GTSNPN, CDR2 SVGIG (reference sequence). This CDR3 has 12 amino acids. V lost 7 bases, J lost 6 bases, and 9 bases stayed unmatched. In DNA, the CDR3 is TGTGCCTCGGCCAGGGGGATGAGCGAGCAGTACTTC. It yields the protein CASARGMSEQYF.

The chain has TRBV19 and TRBJ2-6; no clear D. V was shortened by 5 bases and J by 0 bases, with 14 bases between the two germline ends. This CDR3 region has 17 residues. Per the germline V gene, CDR1 is LNHDA and CDR2 is SQIVND (reference sequence). The CDR3 DNA reads TGTGCCAGTAGTCACCAGGTGTATTCCTCTGGGGCCAACGTCCTGACTTTC. Translation: CASSHQVYSSGANVLTF.

There are a few counts of this clone. This chain uses TRBV9 with TRBJ2-1; 8 positions match TRBD2. Losses at the gene ends were 4 bases for V and 2 bases for J; bases not matched to a gene: 8. Germline CDR1 reads SGDLS; CDR2 reads YYNGEE. The CDR3 covers 16 residues. The chain's CDR3 is CASSLLTGGAYNEQFF. The CDR3, as DNA: TGTGCCAGCAGCCTACTAACCGGGGGGGCCTACAATGAGCAGTTCTTC.

V usage is TRBV30 and J usage is TRBJ2-4; 10 positions match TRBD2. Germline CDR1 reads GTSNPN; CDR2 reads SVGIG (reference sequence). The trim removed 2 bases at V and 9 bases at J, leaving 7 bases unmatched. The CDR3 contains 14 residues. The CDR3 nucleotides are TGTGCCTGGAGTACGTTAGCGGGAGGACCCATTCAGTACTTC. Protein product: CAWSTLAGGPIQYF. The full variable domain, rest sourced from reference TRBV30 and TRBJ2-4, is SQTIHQWPATLVQPVGSPLSLECTVEGTSNPNLYWYRQAAGRGLQLLFYSVGIGQISSEVPQNLSASRPQDRQFILSSKKLLLSDSGFYLCAWSTLAGGPIQYFGAGTRLSVL.

This chain uses TRBV7-2 with TRBJ2-7; D is uncertain. CDR3 size: 14 residues. Germline lookup yields CDR1 SGHTA and CDR2 FQGNSA. Trimming stripped 1 base from V and 1 base from J, with 8 bases between. The CDR3 DNA reads TGTGCCAGCAGCTTAGATGGCGGATCCTACGAGCAGTACTTC. It translates to CASSLDGGSYEQYF.

V gene TRBV4-2 combines with J gene TRBJ2-7; D possibly corresponds to TRBD1 (6 bases). The CDR3 runs to 14 residues. In germline, CDR1 is LGHNA, CDR2 YNFKEQ. Trimming removed 0 bases from V and 2 bases from J, with 8 bases in between. CDR3 sequence: CASSQEAGAYEQYF. The CDR3 nucleotides read TGTGCCAGCAGCCAAGAGGCAGGGGCCTACGAGCAGTACTTC.